Here is one T cell receptor beta chain with its context. The sample belongs to a study of identical twins. TCRdb analysed the 5' RACE reads with MiXCR anew, one entry per CDR3 protein. The table has some 500,000 distinct CDR3 sequences, roughly 9.9% seen once. CDR1 is SGHRS, CDR2 YFSETQ, per germline. CDR3 length equals 14 residues. The V and J ends lost 1 base and 1 base respectively, with 9 bases between them. These data also featured in a second study, about yellow fever vaccine responses in identical twins.

J is TRBJ2-7 and V is TRBV5-1; no firm D call. This clonotype originated in a woman aged 18-29 years in good health. Sequenced: PBMCs. The CDR3 protein is CASSLTRYSYEQYF. The CDR3 nucleotides are TGCGCCAGCAGCTTGACACGTTATTCCTACGAGCAGTACTTC.